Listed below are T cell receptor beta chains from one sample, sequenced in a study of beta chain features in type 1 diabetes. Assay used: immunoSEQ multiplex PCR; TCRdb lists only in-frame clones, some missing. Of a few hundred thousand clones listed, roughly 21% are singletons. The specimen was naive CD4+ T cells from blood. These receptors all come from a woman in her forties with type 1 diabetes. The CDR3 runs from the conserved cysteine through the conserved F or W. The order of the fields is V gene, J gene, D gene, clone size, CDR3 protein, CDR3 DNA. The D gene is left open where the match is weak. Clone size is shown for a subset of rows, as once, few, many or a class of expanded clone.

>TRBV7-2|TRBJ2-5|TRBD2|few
CASSLQVGLEETQYF
TGTGCCAGCAGCTTACAAGTGGGACTAGAAGAGACCCAGTACTTC
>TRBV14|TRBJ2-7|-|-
CASSQASYEQYF
TGTGCCAGCAGCCAAGCATCCTACGAGCAGTACTTC
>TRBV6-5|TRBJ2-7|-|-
CASSYSNQGSYEQYF
TGTGCCAGCAGTTACTCGAATCAGGGATCCTACGAGCAGTACTTC
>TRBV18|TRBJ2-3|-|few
CASSPMQPTNTDTQYF
TGTGCCAGCTCCCCCATGCAGCCGACAAACACAGATACGCAGTATTTT
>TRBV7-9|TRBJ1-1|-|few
CASSLAARGKAAFF
TGTGCCAGCAGCTTAGCGGCGCGAGGGAAGGCGGCTTTCTTT
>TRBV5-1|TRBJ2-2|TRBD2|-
CASSLPGGSTGELFF
TGCGCCAGCAGCTTACCGGGCGGGAGCACCGGGGAGCTGTTTTTT
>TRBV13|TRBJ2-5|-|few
CASSRVETQYF
TGTGCCAGCAGCCGAGTCGAGACCCAGTACTTC
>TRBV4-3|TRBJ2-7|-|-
CASSQGIADEQYF
TGCGCCAGCAGCCAAGGAATAGCGGACGAGCAGTACTTC
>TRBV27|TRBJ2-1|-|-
CASSGTGTRNEQFF
TGTGCCAGCAGTGGAACCGGGACTCGAAATGAGCAGTTCTTC
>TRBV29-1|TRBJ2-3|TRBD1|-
CSVAKGADTQYF
TGCAGCGTGGCGAAGGGGGCCGATACGCAGTATTTT
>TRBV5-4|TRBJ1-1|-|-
CASSHGQRNTEAFF
TGTGCCAGCAGCCATGGACAGAGGAACACTGAAGCTTTCTTT
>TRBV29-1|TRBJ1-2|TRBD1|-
CSARQGASGYTF
TGCAGCGCTCGACAGGGGGCCTCTGGCTACACCTTC
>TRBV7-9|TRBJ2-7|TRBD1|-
CASSSNRDSTYEQYF
TGTGCCAGCAGCTCCAACCGGGACAGTACCTACGAGCAGTACTTC
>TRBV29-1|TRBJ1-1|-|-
CSVEDESEAFF
TGCAGCGTTGAAGATGAGTCGGAAGCTTTCTTT
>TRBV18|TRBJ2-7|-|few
CASSVTGTYEQYF
TGTGCCAGCTCAGTTACGGGAACCTACGAGCAGTACTTC
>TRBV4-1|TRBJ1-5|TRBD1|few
CASSQELQGRLGQPQHF
TGCGCCAGCAGCCAAGAATTACAGGGGAGGCTGGGGCAGCCCCAGCATTTT
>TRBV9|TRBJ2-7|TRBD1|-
CASSLGQGPYEQYF
TGTGCCAGCAGCCTGGGACAGGGGCCCTACGAGCAGTACTTC
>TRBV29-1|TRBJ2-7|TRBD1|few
CSVGQGTAYEQYF
TGCAGCGTGGGACAGGGGACAGCCTACGAGCAGTACTTC
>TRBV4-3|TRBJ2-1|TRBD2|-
CASSRDLGLGTFNEQFF
TGCGCCAGCAGCCGGGATTTAGGACTAGGAACCTTCAATGAGCAGTTCTTC
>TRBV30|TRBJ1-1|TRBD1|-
CAGVRGAEAFF
TGTGCCGGGGTCAGGGGGGCCGAAGCTTTCTTT
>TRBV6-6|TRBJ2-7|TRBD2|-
CASSYSREGYEQYF
TGTGCCAGCAGTTACTCGAGGGAGGGCTACGAGCAGTACTTC
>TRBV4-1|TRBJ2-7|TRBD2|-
CASSQRREDSLPYEQYF
TGCGCCAGCAGCCAGAGGCGGGAGGACTCCCTCCCCTACGAGCAGTACTTC
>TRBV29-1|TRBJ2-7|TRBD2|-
CSVTSVYEQYF
TGCAGCGTTACTAGCGTGTACGAGCAGTACTTC
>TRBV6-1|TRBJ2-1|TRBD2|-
CALSGLGYNEQFF
TGTGCCCTCTCGGGACTAGGTTACAATGAGCAGTTCTTC
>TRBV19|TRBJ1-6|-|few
CASSIGGPGGNSPLHF
TGTGCCAGTAGTATCGGAGGGCCCGGCGGGAATTCACCCCTCCACTTT
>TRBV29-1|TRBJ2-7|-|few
CSVKTRGSSSYEQYF
TGCAGCGTTAAGACCAGGGGCTCCAGCTCCTACGAGCAGTACTTC
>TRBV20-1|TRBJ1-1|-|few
CSVKRNTEAFF
TGCAGTGTCAAGAGGAACACTGAAGCTTTCTTT
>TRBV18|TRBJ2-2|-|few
CASSPTTGDTGELFF
TGTGCCAGCTCACCAACGACAGGCGACACCGGGGAGCTGTTTTTT
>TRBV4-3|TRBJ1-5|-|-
CASSQGQGFEPQHF
TGCGCCAGCAGCCAGGGTCAGGGCTTCGAGCCCCAGCATTTT
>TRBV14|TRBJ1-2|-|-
CASSQDRDFYGYTF
TGTGCCAGCAGCCAAGATAGGGACTTCTATGGCTACACCTTC
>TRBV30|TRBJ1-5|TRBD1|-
CAWSPGQGGQPQHF
TGTGCCTGGAGCCCTGGACAGGGAGGTCAGCCCCAGCATTTT
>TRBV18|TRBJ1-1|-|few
CASSPEAGLNTEAFF
TGTGCCAGCTCACCTGAGGCGGGACTTAACACTGAAGCTTTCTTT
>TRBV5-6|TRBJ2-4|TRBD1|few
CASSLDWTGKVQYF
TGTGCCAGCAGCTTGGACTGGACAGGAAAAGTTCAGTACTTC
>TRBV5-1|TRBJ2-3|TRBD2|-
CASSWTSSGSADTQYF
TGCGCCAGCAGCTGGACTTCTAGCGGGAGTGCAGATACGCAGTATTTT
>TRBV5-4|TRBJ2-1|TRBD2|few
CASSLGLAGGNNEQFF
TGTGCCAGCAGCTTAGGGCTAGCGGGAGGCAACAATGAGCAGTTCTTC
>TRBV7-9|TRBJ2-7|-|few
CASSSPAVTALYEQYF
TGTGCCAGCAGCTCCCCTGCGGTGACAGCATTATACGAGCAGTACTTC
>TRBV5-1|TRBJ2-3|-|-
CASSRTVLTDTQYF
TGCGCCAGCAGCCGGACAGTTCTCACAGATACGCAGTATTTT
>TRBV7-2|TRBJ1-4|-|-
CASSPGGTANEKLFF
TGTGCCAGCAGCCCCGGGGGGACGGCTAATGAAAAACTGTTTTTT
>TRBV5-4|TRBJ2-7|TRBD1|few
CASSLANRGQDEQYF
TGTGCCAGCAGCTTGGCCAACAGGGGGCAAGACGAGCAGTACTTC
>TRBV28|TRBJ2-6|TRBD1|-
CASSETGQIFSGANVLTF
TGTGCCAGCAGCGAAACGGGACAGATCTTCTCTGGGGCCAACGTCCTGACTTTC
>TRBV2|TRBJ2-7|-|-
CASRAAKYEQYF
TGTGCCAGCAGGGCGGCAAAATACGAGCAGTACTTC